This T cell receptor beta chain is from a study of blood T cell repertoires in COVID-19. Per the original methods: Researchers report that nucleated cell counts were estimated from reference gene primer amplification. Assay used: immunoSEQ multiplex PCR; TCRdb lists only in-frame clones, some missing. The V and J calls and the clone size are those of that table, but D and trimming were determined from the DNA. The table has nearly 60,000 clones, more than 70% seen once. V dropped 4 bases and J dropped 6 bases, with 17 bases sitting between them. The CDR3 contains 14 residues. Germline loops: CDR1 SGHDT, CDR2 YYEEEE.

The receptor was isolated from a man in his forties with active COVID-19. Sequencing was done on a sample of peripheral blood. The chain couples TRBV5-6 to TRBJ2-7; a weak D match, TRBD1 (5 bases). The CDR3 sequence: CASSPLGPVLEQYF. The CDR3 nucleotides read TGTGCCAGCAGCCCGTTGGGGCCTGTCCTCGAGCAGTACTTC.